The next 27 T cell receptor gamma chains were all read from a single sample in a study of γδ T cells in repeated Plasmodium falciparum infection. Flow sorting of PBMC yielded separate Vgamma9/Vdelta2+ and Vdelta2-negative gammadelta T cell populations for bulk repertoire analysis. TCRdb re-analyzed the multiplex PCR reads via CATT. The sample includes tens of thousands of gamma-chain clones, less than 3.5% of them seen just once. The sample was gamma-delta T cells from blood. The source is a pool of human donors (malaria-infected and uninfected, not separated).

The sample holds many counts of this clone. This clone may be a read error of a much larger clone one base away. Other DNA sequences in the sample encode the same CDR3. The rearrangement uses TRGV2 and TRGJ1 or TRGJ2. From germline, CDR1 is EGSNGY and CDR2 YDSYNSKV. There are 11 residues in the CDR3. The ends lost 0 bases at V and 12 bases at J; junction bases unmatched: 5. The CDR3, as DNA: TGTGCCACCTGGGACGGGCTCAGGAAACTCTTT. Its protein product is CATWDGLRKLF.

This clone was counted ten times or more. The chain recombines TRGV5 with TRGJ1 or TRGJ2. The J gene, absent from TCRdb, was called here by matching the DNA to germline. The V and J ends lost 6 bases and 0 bases, in that order; junction bases with no gene match: 23. CDR1 is VINAFY, CDR2 YDVSNSKD, per germline. This CDR3 contains 19 residues. Here the CDR3 DNA reads TGTGCCACCTGGTGGCACTCGGCAGGGGGTCCATCGAATTATTATAAGAAACTCTTT. Protein: CATWWHSAGGPSNYYKKLF.

This clone was counted many times. The rearrangement joins TRGV3 to TRGJ1 or TRGJ2. The V gene's germline CDR1 is VTNTFY and CDR2 YDVSTARD (reference sequence). The ends lost 5 bases at V and 12 bases at J; junction bases unmatched: 13. The CDR3 extends over 12 amino acids. The CDR3 loop reads CATWAVVVRKLF. The CDR3 DNA sequence: TGTGCCACCTGGGCCGTCGTGGTCAGGAAACTCTTT.

Points on this clone: TCRdb lists the protein of a much larger clone for this DNA, which differs at residue 6, so this is likely a read error; the protein given here is translated from the DNA itself. V is TRGV9 and J is TRGJ1 or TRGJ2. CDR3 length: 13 residues. Germline assignment: CDR1 GITISATS and CDR2 ISYDGTV (reference sequence). J gave up 2 bases and V 9 bases, and 10 bases lay outside the gene matches. CDR3 in DNA: TGTGCCTTGCTAAACCCCCATTATTATAAGAAACTCTTT. This sequence encodes CALLNPHYYKKLF.

Worth noting for this clone: A far larger clone is off by one base, so a read error is likely. The sample carries other DNA sequences with the same CDR3. DNA for the CDR3: TGTGCCACCTGGGGAATCTATACCACTGGTTGGTTTAAGATATTT. This sequence encodes CATWGIYTTGWFKIF. This chain joins TRGV4 and TRGJP1. The germline CDR1 and CDR2 sequences are EGSTGY and YDSYTSSV. The CDR3 has 15 residues.

As regards this clone: A far larger clone is just one base off, so this is likely a read error. In the same sample, other DNA sequences code for this CDR3. The V call is TRGV9, the J call TRGJ1 or TRGJ2. Here the J gene was assigned by germline matching of the DNA, as TCRdb has none. Germline V gives CDR1 GITISATS, CDR2 ISYDGTV (reference sequence). This CDR3 has 14 residues. V was clipped by 4 bases and J by 0 bases; unmatched bases: 6. The CDR3 DNA reads TGTGCCTTGTGGGAAGTGTCGAATTATTATAAGAAACTCTTT. Encoded protein: CALWEVSNYYKKLF.

This clone was observed at least ten times. TCRdb attributes to this sequence the protein of a much larger clone, which differs from the DNA translation at residue 9; a read error is likely, and the protein displayed is translated from the DNA. The V segment is TRGV2, and no J call was made. CDR3 size: 11 residues. Germline CDR1 and CDR2: EGSNGY and YDSYNSKV. The CDR3 DNA sequence: TGTGCCACCTGGGACGGGCGCAGGAGACTCTTT. Amino acids: CATWDGRRRLF.

This clone has more than one count but fewer than ten. The likely explanation is a read error, given a far larger clone one base away. The same CDR3 also results from other DNA sequences found in this sample. The V gene call is TRGV2, and the J gene call is absent. Germline-derived CDR1 and CDR2 are EGSNGY and YDSYNSKV. This CDR3 spans 20 amino acids. The CDR3 coding sequence is TGTGCCACCTGGGACGGGCCAATTTACCTCGGGGACTCTAATTATTATAAGAAACTCTTC. This translates into CATWDGPIYLGDSNYYKKLF.

In the case of this clone: TCRdb shows a much larger clone's protein in place of this DNA's translation, and the two differ at residues 7 and 11, likely through a read error; the protein shown is translated from the DNA. The V call is TRGV5, the J call TRGJ1 or TRGJ2. CDR3 length: 14 residues. CDR1 is VINAFY and CDR2 is YDVSNSKD in the germline V gene. The DNA of the CDR3 is TGTGCCACCTGGGACAGCCGGAATTATTATAGGAAACTCTTT. This gives the protein CATWDSRNYYRKLF.

In its sample, this clone was seen many times. The CDR3: CATWDGRGCKKLF. The CDR3 DNA sequence: TGTGCCACCTGGGATGGGCGGGGTTGTAAGAAACTCTTT. V usage is TRGV4 and J usage is TRGJ1 or TRGJ2. V dropped 0 bases and J dropped 9; count of bases not matched to a gene: 8. Germline V CDR1 and CDR2: EGSTGY, YDSYTSSV. The CDR3 totals 13 residues.

This clone was found many times. A read error is the likely source, as a far larger clone sits one nucleotide away. Because the CDR3's place on the DNA is in doubt, the DNA is left out and the CDR3 is given as listed by TCRdb. Other DNA variants within this sample encode the same CDR3. No J gene was assigned, while the V gene was called as TRGV9. The CDR3 is 30 amino acids long, termini counted. Germline CDR1 is GITISATS and CDR2 is ISYDGTV (reference sequence). The CDR3 region is CALWEQGLRNSLAVEQHLLSQVSIGRIQHF.

Concerning this clone: A single base is all that separates this from a far larger clone, so a read error is likely. At the DNA level, this CDR3 is encoded by other sequences in the same sample as well. V usage is TRGV9 and J usage is TRGJP. No J gene was available from TCRdb, and it was assigned here by a germline match of the DNA. This CDR3 contains 17 residues. Germline CDR1 and CDR2: GITISATS and ISYDGTV (reference sequence). The DNA of the CDR3 is TGTGCCCTGTGGGACGCAAGAGAAGAGTTGGGCAAAAAAATCAAGGTATTT. Amino acids: CALWDAREELGKKIKVF.

This clone was observed many times. The mismatch at residue 3 between this DNA's translation and the TCRdb protein of a much larger clone likely reflects a read error; the protein shown is translated from the DNA. The CDR3 DNA sequence: TGTGCCGCCTGGGACAGACATAAGAAACTCTTT. Amino acid sequence: CAAWDRHKKLF. The genes are TRGV3 and TRGJ1 or TRGJ2. This CDR3 has 11 residues. Germline-derived CDR1 and CDR2 are VTNTFY and YDVSTARD (reference sequence).

This clone was observed many times. This likely came from a read error, as a far larger clone is one base away. The sample has other DNA sequences that encode this CDR3 too. No J gene was assigned, while the V gene was called as TRGV4. The CDR3 has 11 residues. CDR1 EGSTGY and CDR2 YDSYTSSV come from the germline V gene. The CDR3: CAVRYYYKKLF. CDR3 coding DNA: TGTGCCGTCCGTTATTATTATAAGAAGCTCTTT.

This clone was counted at least ten times. TCRdb attributes to this sequence the protein of a much larger clone, which differs from the DNA translation at residue 6; a read error is likely, and the protein displayed is translated from the DNA. The V and J genes are TRGV9 and TRGJ1 or TRGJ2. From germline, CDR1 is GITISATS and CDR2 ISYDGTV (reference sequence). With V trimmed by 2 bases and J by 3 bases, 13 bases remained unmatched. This CDR3 region has 16 residues. The chain's CDR3 is CALWEAQGVTYYKKLF. The CDR3 DNA is TGTGCCTTGTGGGAGGCGCAGGGGGTGACTTATTATAAGAAACTCTTT.

A remark on this clone: TCRdb assigns this DNA the protein of a much larger clone, which departs from its translation at residue 9; this likely reflects a read error, and the protein shown comes from translating the DNA. The gene calls are TRGV8 and TRGJ1 or TRGJ2. The J gene, not given by TCRdb, was assigned here from a germline match of the nucleotide sequence. CDR1 is VENAVY, CDR2 YDSYNSRV, per germline. This CDR3 region has 14 residues. The trim removed 4 bases at V and 5 bases at J, leaving 11 bases unmatched. CDR3 region: CATWDRKNDYKKLF. DNA for the CDR3: TGTGCCACCTGGGACCGGAAAAACGATTATAAGAAACTCTTT.

In this sample, this clone turned up a few times. Being one base from a much bigger clone, this may be a read error. The V and J genes are TRGV9 and TRGJ1 or TRGJ2. The J gene, not given by TCRdb, was assigned here from a germline match of the nucleotide sequence. The CDR3 runs to 13 residues. Germline V gene sequence: CDR1 GITISATS, CDR2 ISYDGTV (reference sequence). V shed 2 bases and J 7 bases; nucleotides not matched to a gene: 8. The CDR3 region has the DNA TGTGCCTTGTGGGAGGGAGAATACTATAAGAAACTCTTT. Translation gives CALWEGEYYKKLF.

This clone was detected many times. TCRdb lists the protein of a much larger clone for this DNA, which differs at residue 4, so this is likely a read error; the protein given here is translated from the DNA itself. The chain carries TRGV2 and TRGJP1. TCRdb offers no J gene call, so here the DNA was matched to germline to obtain one. Trimming removed 9 bases from V and 0 bases from J; junction bases left unmatched: 19. Germline CDR1 is EGSNGY and CDR2 is YDSYNSKV. The CDR3 runs to 18 residues. This CDR3 reads CATPQMALKYTTGWFKIF. The CDR3 DNA sequence: TGTGCCACCCCCCAGATGGCTCTTAAATATACCACTGGTTGGTTCAAGATATTT.

This clone was seen a handful of times. A much bigger clone sits one base away, suggesting this may be a read error. The sample carries other DNA sequences with the same CDR3. This chain uses TRGV9 with TRGJP. Germline CDR1 is GITISATS and CDR2 is ISYDGTV (reference sequence). This CDR3 region has 17 residues. For the CDR3, the DNA is TGCGCCTTGTGGGAGGCCACCCAGGAGATGGGCAAAAAAATCAAGGTATTT. This translates into CALWEATQEMGKKIKVF.

This clone was counted only a few times. The TCRdb record carries a much larger clone's protein, which differs from this DNA's translation at residue 15; a read error is the likely cause, and the protein listed here is the DNA translation. The chain has TRGV4 and TRGJ1 or TRGJ2. Because TCRdb records no J gene, it was assigned here through a match of the DNA to germline. The germline V gene has CDR1 EGSTGY and CDR2 YDSYTSSV. The CDR3 is 18 amino acids. The CDR3 coding sequence is TGTGCCACCTGGGGAGTGGGGGTTGATGGAGTGAATTATTATAGGAAACTCTTT. It codes for CATWGVGVDGVNYYRKLF.

This clone was seen many times. TCRdb pairs this DNA with a much larger clone's protein that differs at residue 9, likely a read error; the protein shown was translated from the DNA. V and J are TRGV9 and TRGJ1 or TRGJ2. V dropped 1 base and J dropped 6; count of bases not matched to a gene: 9. The CDR3 sequence is 14 residues long. Germline loops: CDR1 GITISATS, CDR2 ISYDGTV (reference sequence). For the CDR3, the DNA is TGTGCCTTGTGGGAGGTCCACCGTCGTTATAAGAAACTCTTT. Translating it yields CALWEVHRRYKKLF.

In this sample, this clone turned up a few times. TCRdb has a much larger clone's protein, which differs at residue 6 from the translation of this DNA, likely because of a read error; what is shown is the protein translated from the DNA. V gene TRGV4 combines with J gene TRGJ1 or TRGJ2. V shed 4 bases, J shed 1 base, and the junction held 4 bases outside the gene matches. Germline V lookup: CDR1 EGSTGY, CDR2 YDSYTSSV. The CDR3 has 13 residues. The CDR3 DNA follows: TGTGCCACCTGGGACTTTAATTATTATAAGAAACTCTTT. Translated: CATWDFNYYKKLF.

This clone appeared many times. A far larger clone is one base from this, pointing to a likely read error. Other DNA sequences in the sample encode the same CDR3. CDR3: CALWEVMGREKLF. In nucleotides, the CDR3 is TGTGCCTTGTGGGAGGTGATGGGGAGGGAGAAACTCTTT. The chain recombines TRGV9 with TRGJ1 or TRGJ2. The ends lost 0 bases at V and 11 bases at J; junction bases unmatched: 10. The CDR3 runs to 13 residues. Germline V CDR1 and CDR2: GITISATS, ISYDGTV (reference sequence).

A few counts support this clone. The protein recorded in TCRdb matches a much larger clone and deviates from this DNA's translation at residue 13, suggesting a read error; the protein here is obtained by translating the DNA. The V gene is listed as TRGV9; no J gene was called. The germline V gene has CDR1 GITISATS and CDR2 ISYDGTV (reference sequence). This CDR3 is built from 15 residues. This chain's CDR3 is CALWEVPENYYKRLF. DNA of the CDR3: TGTGCCTTGTGGGAGGTGCCCGAGAATTATTATAAGAGACTCTTT.

This clone was observed many times. Because the CDR3's place on the DNA is in doubt, the DNA is left out and the CDR3 is given as listed by TCRdb. The V gene is TRGV4, but the J gene lacks a call. Inclusive of both ends, the CDR3 amounts to 31 amino acids. CDR1 and CDR2 from the germline V gene are EGSTGY and YDSYTSSV. CDR3 amino acids: CATWDGRIIRNSLAAEQHLLSQVSIGRIQHF.

A note on this clone: TCRdb's listed protein matches a much larger clone and diverges from this DNA's translation at residue 9, likely through a read error; the protein shown comes from the DNA. V usage is TRGV9 and J usage is TRGJ1 or TRGJ2. TCRdb does not report a J gene; here it was assigned by matching the DNA to germline references. Germline CDR1 GITISATS, CDR2 ISYDGTV (reference sequence). The junction had 10 bases not matched to a gene; V was cut back by 3 bases and J by 8 bases. The CDR3 has 13 residues. Written as DNA, the CDR3 is TGTGCCTTGTGGGAGCCCATTAGTGATAAGAAACTCTTT. This gives the protein CALWEPISDKKLF.

This clone has a handful of counts. TCRdb has a much larger clone's protein, which differs at residue 13 from the translation of this DNA, likely because of a read error; what is shown is the protein translated from the DNA. The rearrangement joins TRGV9 to TRGJP. Since TCRdb gives no J gene, matching the DNA to germline was used here to assign it. Per germline, CDR1 GITISATS and CDR2 ISYDGTV (reference sequence). The CDR3 contains 18 residues. CDR3 sequence reads: CALWEVTQSELGTKIKVF. CDR3 sequence (DNA): TGTGCCTTGTGGGAGGTGACCCAATCGGAGTTGGGCACAAAAATCAAGGTATTT.